The TCR beta chain under discussion was sequenced for a study of cytomegalovirus exposure and HLA in healthy donors listed by TCRdb under 2017. General notes on the study: In an earlier analysis of about 560 of the donors, about 260 Gb of sequence data and approximately 100 million unique TCR beta sequences from 180 million or so T cells were reported. An early release that covered about 640 HLA-typed donors contained 300 to 350 gigabases of sequencing data and tens of millions of unique TCR sequences. Among the roughly 400 genotyped donors, more than 70% belonged to the genetic ancestry cluster associated with self-reported Caucasian donors. The study aimed to test whether signatures of past pathogen exposure could be identified by cataloging public T cell receptors. The study profiled the T cell repertoires of fewer than 850 subjects by immunosequencing and related them to cytomegalovirus serostatus. Besides the first cohort of around 670 subjects, a separate validation cohort made up of 120 different subjects was used. High-throughput TCR immunosequencing, statistical association of individual TCRs with disease status, and machine learning were combined to predict cytomegalovirus infection status. A later analysis re-examined previously published TCR beta repertoires from more than 650 donors and added high-resolution HLA genotyping to investigate patterns of TCR occurrence. Rather than using new phenotypic data, the later analysis identified candidate immune exposures from TCR beta sequences and from how often those sequences occurred across donors. To decide whether each TCR beta V gene segment behaved as functional or pseudogenic, an earlier analysis of some 600 of the donors relied on high-throughput TCR beta sequencing. Donor age, sex, ethnicity and CMV serostatus were compiled together with the repertoire data. A later genetic analysis took genome-wide SNP genotypes for about 60% of the roughly 670 donors and used that subset as a discovery cohort. All discovery cohort repertoires had been generated on a single sequencing platform. Both class I and class II loci were covered by HLA typing, at four-digit resolution. Typing coverage differed by locus: A, B, C, DRB1 and DQB1 were typed in roughly 620-630 donors, DQA1 in roughly 500, DPA1 in 600 to 610, and DPB1 in about 450. Because of strong linkage in the cohort, a few DR-DQ haplotypes were treated as single units for association and clustering. Across about 370 genotyped donors of the cohort, an average of approximately 240,000 unique TCR beta nucleotide sequences per donor were sequenced, and 15% to 20% of those sequences were non-productive.

Only one count was recorded for this clone. Its specific antigen is unknown. The record has no base qualities; no much larger clone is one base away. Library construction relied on the immunoSEQ multiplex PCR assay. For the multiplex PCR, a mixture combining 60 forward primers for TCR Vbeta segments and 13 reverse primers for TCR Jbeta segments was used. A multiplex PCR assay on genomic DNA amplified the CDR3 region of rearranged TCR beta genes. The Illumina HiSeq System was used to sequence the amplified TCR beta libraries as 87-base-pair reads. Regarding the original processing steps: A later analysis counted about 76 million unique TCR beta chains across the 650 to 700 repertoires, and about 10 million of these chains were shared by at least two donors. A nearest-neighbor algorithm error-corrected the raw reads and collapsed the reads into unique sequences, merging closely related sequences to remove PCR and sequencing errors. V, D and J gene segments were assigned by aligning CDR3 sequences to IMGT reference sequences. For a sequence to be retained, at least a six-nucleotide match to both a V gene segment and a J gene segment was required. A rearrangement was called productive if the CDR3 had no stop codons and remained in frame with V and J, and every other rearrangement was called non-productive. Following IMGT convention, CDR3 was defined as the stretch from the second conserved V-encoded cysteine to the conserved J-encoded phenylalanine. The earlier analysis of about 620 of the donors excluded sequences that lacked an unambiguous match to a single V gene segment. An earlier analysis of 500 to 700 of the donors classified V segments as functional when productive rearrangements were above 56.7% and as segregating when the standard deviation between donors was above 5%. A statistical classification framework was built to diagnose cytomegalovirus status from the catalog of TCR beta chain sequences. In a later analysis, V and J genes were assigned by comparing TCR nucleotide sequences against IMGT/GENE-DB human TR gene sequences. In a later analysis, CDR3 sequences and most-parsimonious VDJ recombination scenarios were assigned using the TCRdist pipeline. A later analysis defined each TCR beta chain by its CDR3 amino acid sequence plus V-gene family, and excluded reads lacking a unique V-gene family. A later analysis removed 550 to 650 highly shared, low-generation-probability nucleotide sequences to deal with suspected cross-contamination and a sequencing artifact. In a later analysis, a clonal expansion index for each public chain was calculated from normalized within-repertoire ranks of inferred template counts. A later analysis computed generation probabilities with a VDJ recombination model fitted to out-of-frame rearrangements, and checked the results against IGoR. A later analysis scored TCR-TCR, TCR-HLA and TCR-CMV co-occurrence with hypergeometric tests, applying a repertoire-size bias correction to TCR pairs. To estimate false discovery rates, a later analysis permuted the HLA or CMV assignments 20 times. In a later analysis, co-occurring TCRs were grouped with DBSCAN, and TCRdist sequence similarity was added when clustering was performed within HLA-allele-positive subsets. Repertoires with fewer than 30,000 or more than 120,000 public chains were left out of co-occurrence clustering, as were a handful of repertoires with anomalous nucleotide sharing. TCRdb retrieved this table from immuneACCESS and kept in-frame rearrangements only. Not all clones are present; in checked studies, unresolved V genes account for under half, and no reason is known for the remainder. D and trimming come from the DNA, and the V and J calls and clone size come from that table. The sample data list about 110,000 clones, and roughly 70% of these were observed just once. The ten most abundant clones make up 12% to 15% of the sample.

The study at large found these results: At a false discovery rate of 0.05, a later analysis linked around 15,000 TCR beta sequences to specific HLA alleles. The earlier analysis of around 600 of the donors excluded around 17 rarely observed V segments, including chromosome 9 orphons, because counts were too low. Across donors, most TCR sequences were observed very rarely, whereas some public TCRs were present in many individuals. A later genetic analysis associated a missense DCLRE1C variant with V-gene and J-gene trimming of TCR beta chains, and an independent cohort replicated the association. In a later genetic analysis, fewer N-insertions in productive TCRs were reported among donors in an Asian-associated ancestry cluster than the roughly 640-donor mean. Presence/absence analyses assumed roughly uniform sequencing depth across donors, an assumption that may not hold. The classifier was reported to diagnose cytomegalovirus status with high specificity and sensitivity in both the original cohort and the validation cohort. A later analysis found that most CMV-associated TCR beta chains appeared HLA-restricted, with HLA associations seemingly driven largely by CMV exposure. In an earlier analysis of approximately 600 of the donors, most TCR beta V segments were observed in productive rearrangements about 90% or about 30% of the time, broadly matching IMGT annotations. Correlated functional status among segregating V segments might be attributable to linkage disequilibrium, but an unknown experimental factor could not be ruled out. In a later analysis, several top co-occurrence clusters were reported to appear linked to parvovirus B19, influenza, CMV and Epstein-Barr virus. Some IMGT-functional V segments, including TRBV6-2 and TRBV6-3, could not be told apart with the 87-base-pair reads, so those segments were excluded. Compared with equally common non-associated chains, HLA-associated TCR beta chains in a later analysis were more clonally expanded and had lower generation probabilities. A group of highly shared sequence variants was considered likely to be a technical artifact of the sequencing pipeline. When HLA alleles, especially DR and DQ, strongly co-occurred, attributing TCR associations to individual alleles was difficult. CMV serostatus was the only immune exposure information available for the cohort. The authors suggested that the approach could potentially be generalized to other disease states and immunological phenotypes. In this cohort, only TCR beta chains were sequenced, and detectable features were limited by the absence of alpha or paired-chain data. In a later analysis, the rate of TCR association differed among HLA loci, with DRB1 alleles having the most associated TCRs and HLA-C alleles having the fewest. Because HLA typing was unavailable for some donors at each locus, only the typed subset was used in association tests. In vitro tests confirmed that a few of the cytomegalovirus-associated TCR beta chains recognize cytomegalovirus antigens. The study listed over 150 TCR beta chains as associated with cytomegalovirus. A further reported finding was that TCR beta sequences accurately predicted the HLA-A and HLA-B alleles for most subjects in the first cohort.

The cohort consisted of 600 to 750 healthy bone marrow donors. Cohort members were all nominally healthy when sampled, although unrecorded immune exposures were likely present. The donor tested CMV seropositive, placing the donor among the 289 seropositive members of the cohort. Every donor gave a peripheral blood sample, and the peripheral blood mononuclear cells from that sample were used for TCR beta sequencing. Genomic DNA was extracted from the blood cell samples with the Qiagen DNeasy Blood Extraction Kit. The trim is 8 bases for V and 6 bases for J, with a gap of 16 bases between the germline ends. The CDR3 covers 12 residues, taking in both the cysteine and the phenylalanine. CDR3 DNA is the only sequence kept; it has 36 bases, read in frame from the first base. The germline V gene gives CDR1 as SQVTM and CDR2 as ANQGSEA.

Recombination joined TRBV29-1 with TRBJ1-1; the D gene cannot be named for sure. Sequencing was done on a sample of PBMCs. This receptor was identified in a woman in her thirties or forties in good health and CMV-seropositive. The DNA is TGCAGCACAAACCGCGGCCCGGCTGAAGCTTTCTTT. Its protein product is CSTNRGPAEAFF.